These 18 T cell receptor beta chains were all obtained from the same sample, sequenced in a study of shared clonotypes between healthy human individuals. CD45RO-negative CD8 cells positively selected for CCR7 made up the naive population, which excluded terminally differentiated effector memory CD45RA+ cells. Sequenced by immunoSEQ multiplex PCR; TCRdb stores in-frame clones only, minus some. This table has some 740,000 clones, 80% to 95% appearing once. Sequencing used naive CD8+ T cells sorted from blood. These receptors were obtained from a man between 25 and 39 years old in good health.

The chain carries TRBV5-6 and TRBJ2-1, with 10 bases fitting TRBD2. Germline V CDR1 and CDR2: SGHDT, YYEEEE. The CDR3 contains 16 residues. V lost 4 bases, J lost 5 bases, and 9 bases stayed unmatched. The CDR3 nucleotides read TGTGCCAGCAGCCAGATTCTAGCGGGAGAGAACAATGAGCAGTTCTTC. This sequence encodes CASSQILAGENNEQFF.

The rearrangement uses TRBV5-6 and TRBJ2-2; no clear D. V lost 4 bases to trimming and J lost 8 bases, with 6 bases between them. The CDR3 is 11 amino acids. The germline V gene encodes CDR1 SGHDT and CDR2 YYEEEE. CDR3 amino acids: CASSLLGELFF. CDR3 sequence (DNA): TGTGCCAGCAGCCTACTTGGGGAGCTGTTTTTT.

The chain links TRBV4-3 to TRBJ2-1, with TRBD2 matching over 11 bases. The CDR3 is 18 amino acids. V lost 0 bases to trimming and J lost 4 bases; unmatched junction nucleotides: 8. CDR1 and CDR2 from the germline V gene are LGHNA and YSLEER. CDR3 region: CASSQDWGGTSGYNEQFF. Here the CDR3 DNA reads TGCGCCAGCAGCCAAGATTGGGGGGGGACTAGCGGTTACAATGAGCAGTTCTTC.

The J gene is TRBJ2-1, the V gene TRBV11-3; the match to TRBD1 covers 10 bases. V lost 3 bases, J lost 9 bases, and 11 bases stayed unmatched. The CDR3 is made up of 16 amino acids. Per germline, CDR1 SGHNT and CDR2 YENEEA. The CDR3 loop reads CASSFSSGQGTSEQFF. For the CDR3, the DNA is TGTGCCAGCAGCTTTAGTTCGGGACAGGGGACTTCTGAGCAGTTCTTC.

Only a few counts were recorded for this clone. The V call is TRBV27, the J call TRBJ1-4, with no clear D. The CDR3 spans 14 residues. V was clipped by 1 base and J by 4 bases, with 7 bases between them. The germline CDR1 and CDR2 sequences are MNHEY and SMNVEV (reference sequence). The CDR3 DNA reads as TGTGCCAGCAGTTTATTTGGTGATAATGAAAAACTGTTTTTT. Its translation: CASSLFGDNEKLFF.

This clone was detected only once. This chain joins TRBV2 and TRBJ2-1, with D perhaps TRBD1 (6 bases). Germline CDR1 and CDR2: SNHLY and FYNNEI. Trimming removed 7 bases at V and 4 bases at J, with 14 bases between. CDR3 length equals 14 residues. The CDR3 DNA reads TGTGCCAGCACCCCCAGGACAGCTTACAATGAGCAGTTCTTC. Amino acids: CASTPRTAYNEQFF.

The chain employs TRBV9 and TRBJ1-5; D not certain. CDR3 size: 15 residues. Germline lookup yields CDR1 SGDLS and CDR2 YYNGEE. The V end was cut by 0 bases, the J end by 0 bases, with 7 bases between. CDR3 region: CASSVDSNSNQPQHF. The DNA of the CDR3 is TGTGCCAGCAGCGTAGACAGTAATAGCAATCAGCCCCAGCATTTT.

A note on this clone: This same CDR3 is encoded by further DNA sequences in the sample. J is TRBJ1-1 and V is TRBV27, with D possibly being TRBD1 (6 bases). Germline lookup yields CDR1 MNHEY and CDR2 SMNVEV (reference sequence). This CDR3 contains 14 residues. V lost 2 bases and J lost 1, with 8 bases in between. The CDR3: CASSLSRGNTEAFF. The CDR3 nucleotides read TGTGCCAGCAGTTTAAGCAGGGGGAACACTGAAGCTTTCTTT.

The V and J genes are TRBV9 and TRBJ2-1, with a possible D match to TRBD2 (6 bases). The germline CDR1 and CDR2 sequences are SGDLS and YYNGEE. This CDR3 spans 11 amino acids. V lost 4 bases, J lost 9 bases, and 8 bases lay in between. This chain's CDR3 is CASSSGSEQFF. In DNA form, the CDR3 reads TGTGCCAGCAGCTCCGGGAGTGAGCAGTTCTTC.

V usage is TRBV7-9 and J usage is TRBJ2-3; 10 bases are a match to TRBD2. The germline gives CDR1 SEHNR, CDR2 FQNEAQ (reference sequence). The CDR3 is 17 amino acids. V shed 5 bases, J shed 0 bases, and the junction held 8 bases outside the gene matches. DNA of the CDR3: TGTGCCAGCAGCGCCTGGACTAGCGGTTATAGCACAGATACGCAGTATTTT. It translates to CASSAWTSGYSTDTQYF. Complete variable domain (other parts from reference TRBV7-9 and TRBJ2-3): DTGVSQNPRHKITKRGQNVTFRCDPISEHNRLYWYRQTLGQGPEFLTYFQNEAQLEKSRLLSDRFSAERPKGSFSTLEIQRTEQGDSAMYLCASSAWTSGYSTDTQYFGPGTRLTVL.

The chain links TRBV27 to TRBJ2-1; D is perhaps TRBD1 (5 bases). The germline gives CDR1 MNHEY, CDR2 SMNVEV (reference sequence). The CDR3 length is 15 residues. The germline V and J ends were trimmed by 1 base and 9 bases, with 16 bases remaining between them. The chain's CDR3 is CASSLYGNPGAEQFF. DNA of the CDR3: TGTGCCAGCAGTTTATATGGGAACCCTGGGGCTGAGCAGTTCTTC.

The chain combines TRBV9 with TRBJ2-7, with 9 bases that match TRBD1. Germline lookup yields CDR1 SGDLS and CDR2 YYNGEE. The junction had 8 bases not matched to a gene; V was cut back by 7 bases and J by 0 bases. This CDR3 has 15 amino acids. The CDR3 bases are TGTGCCAGCGGACCAAACAGGGGGCACTCCTACGAGCAGTACTTC. Its translation: CASGPNRGHSYEQYF.

This chain links TRBV11-2 with TRBJ1-2, with D tentatively TRBD1 (6 bases). The length of the CDR3 is 14 residues. Germline CDR1 SGHAT, CDR2 FQNNGV. V lost 6 bases to trimming and J lost 5 bases, with 16 bases between them. The CDR3, as DNA: TGTGCCAGCAGTCTAAGGGGGGCGCGGTATGGCTACACCTTC. Translation: CASSLRGARYGYTF.

The genes are TRBV7-9 and TRBJ2-3, with TRBD2 matching over 11 bases. This CDR3 is 17 amino acids long. Germline V gene lookup returns CDR1 SEHNR and CDR2 FQNEAQ (reference sequence). After removal of 5 bases from V and 1 base from J, the junction contained 8 bases not matched to a gene. CDR3 in amino acids: CASSRRGLAVGTDTQYF. For the CDR3, the DNA is TGTGCCAGCAGCCGACGGGGACTAGCGGTCGGCACAGATACGCAGTATTTT.

V usage is TRBV10-3 and J usage is TRBJ1-5; D is possibly TRBD1 (6 bases). The CDR3 extends over 17 amino acids. The V end was cut by 0 bases, the J end by 4 bases, with 16 bases between. Germline lookup yields CDR1 ENHRY and CDR2 SYGVKD. The DNA for the CDR3 is TGTGCCATCAGTGAGTCGATAACAGGGCCCGTGAATCAGCCCCAGCATTTT. This codes for CAISESITGPVNQPQHF.

The chain links TRBV15 to TRBJ2-3; 9 bases map to TRBD2. The CDR3 has 16 residues. Germline trimming cut 6 bases from V and 0 bases from J; bases unmatched to any gene: 7. Germline V gene data show CDR1 as LNHNV and CDR2 as YYDKDF (reference sequence). The CDR3 DNA follows: TGTGCCACCAGTCTGGGACTAGCTTCTAGCACAGATACGCAGTATTTT. Translated, it gives CATSLGLASSTDTQYF.

The table lists this clone with a few counts. This chain connects TRBV7-9 to TRBJ1-5; D uncertain. V lost 3 bases and J lost 6, with 12 bases in between. This CDR3 spans 14 amino acids. Germline values: CDR1 SEHNR, CDR2 FQNEAQ (reference sequence). CDR3 sequence: CASSFGEEGQPQHF. In DNA, the CDR3 is TGTGCCAGCAGCTTCGGGGAGGAAGGTCAGCCCCAGCATTTT.

The chain joins TRBV27 to TRBJ1-1; unclear D gene. This CDR3 comprises 15 residues. Germline values: CDR1 MNHEY, CDR2 SMNVEV (reference sequence). Trimming removed 5 bases from V and 3 bases from J, with 16 bases in between. CDR3 loop: CASSPVQAGDTEAFF. CDR3 nucleotide sequence: TGTGCCAGCAGTCCCGTCCAAGCAGGTGACACTGAAGCTTTCTTT.